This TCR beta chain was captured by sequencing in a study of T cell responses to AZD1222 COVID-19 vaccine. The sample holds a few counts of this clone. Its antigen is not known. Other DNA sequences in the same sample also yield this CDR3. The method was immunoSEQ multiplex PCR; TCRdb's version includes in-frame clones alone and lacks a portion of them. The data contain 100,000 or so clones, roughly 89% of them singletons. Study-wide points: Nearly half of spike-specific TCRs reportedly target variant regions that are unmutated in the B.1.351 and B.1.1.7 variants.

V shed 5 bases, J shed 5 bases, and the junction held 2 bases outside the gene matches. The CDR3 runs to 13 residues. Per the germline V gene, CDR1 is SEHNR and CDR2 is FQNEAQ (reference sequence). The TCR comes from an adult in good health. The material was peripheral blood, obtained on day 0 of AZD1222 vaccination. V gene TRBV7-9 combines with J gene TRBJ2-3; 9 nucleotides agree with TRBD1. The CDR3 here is CASSGQGIDTQYF. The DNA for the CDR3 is TGTGCCAGCAGCGGACAGGGGATAGATACGCAGTATTTT.